These 31 T cell receptor beta chains originate from one sample sequenced in a study of early T cells in non-severe SARS-CoV-2 infection. TCRdb reprocessed the 5' RACE reads via MiXCR and lists one record per CDR3 protein. Among roughly 70,000 distinct CDR3 sequences listed, 20% to 25% were seen once. Sequences were derived from whole blood, sampled at baseline. These receptors originate from an adult who was a healthcare worker with PCR-confirmed SARS-CoV-2 infection or an uninfected control (not recorded which).

This clonotype was counted a few times. The chain carries TRBV11-2 and TRBJ1-2, with 9 bases matching TRBD1. J was trimmed by 3 bases and V by 3 bases; bases with no gene match: 5. This CDR3 comprises 15 residues. The germline V gene encodes CDR1 SGHAT and CDR2 FQNNGV. CDR3 sequence: CASSFTGGAYYGYTF. CDR3 sequence (DNA): TGTGCCAGCAGCTTCACAGGGGGCGCCTACTATGGCTACACCTTC. Full variable domain (rest looked up from reference TRBV11-2 and TRBJ1-2): EAGVAQSPRYKIIEKRQSVAFWCNPISGHATLYWYQQILGQGPKLLIQFQNNGVVDDSQLPKDRFSAERLKGVDSTLKIQPAKLEDSAVYLCASSFTGGAYYGYTFGSGTRLTVV.

This clonotype was detected ten times or more. This chain connects TRBV2 to TRBJ2-3, with TRBD1 matching over 8 bases. The J segment lost 7 bases and the V segment lost 7 bases, leaving 13 bases of the junction unmatched. The V gene's germline CDR1 is SNHLY and CDR2 FYNNEI. The CDR3 is made up of 15 amino acids. CDR3 in amino acids: CASTAQAGGRNTQYF. The CDR3 DNA follows: TGTGCCAGCACAGCCCAGGCAGGGGGCAGAAATACGCAGTATTTT.

This clonotype was seen a few times. In DNA form, the CDR3 reads TGTGCCAGCAGCTTTGACCGTGACTCCGAGCAGTACTTC. Its protein product is CASSFDRDSEQYF. V usage is TRBV7-2 and J usage is TRBJ2-7, with D unclear. Germline-derived CDR1 and CDR2 are SGHTA and FQGNSA. The CDR3 consists of 13 residues. Trimming removed 3 bases from V and 6 bases from J, with 12 bases in between.

This clonotype was counted between two and nine times. This chain connects TRBV9 to TRBJ1-6; D is unclear. Trimming removed 0 bases from V and 10 bases from J, with 8 bases in between. Germline loops: CDR1 SGDLS, CDR2 YYNGEE. CDR3 length: 13 residues. CDR3 nucleotides: TGTGCCAGCAGCGTAGGTGAAGGCTCACCCCTCCACTTT. Translated: CASSVGEGSPLHF.

The V gene is TRBV9, the J gene TRBJ2-1; 9 bases fit TRBD2. The CDR3 is made up of 16 amino acids. V dropped 0 bases and J dropped 3; count of bases not matched to a gene: 4. Germline V gives CDR1 SGDLS, CDR2 YYNGEE. For the CDR3, the DNA is TGTGCCAGCAGCGTAGTGGCTAGCGGGGTCTACAATGAGCAGTTCTTC. It yields the protein CASSVVASGVYNEQFF.

In this sample, this clonotype turned up a few times. The J gene is TRBJ1-1, the V gene TRBV5-1; D not resolved. The CDR3 consists of 14 residues. Between the trimmed V and J ends, which lost 0 bases and 1 base, there was a span of 7 bases. The germline V gene encodes CDR1 SGHRS and CDR2 YFSETQ. DNA of the CDR3: TGCGCCAGCAGCTTGGAGGTAGCGAACACTGAAGCTTTCTTT. Its protein is CASSLEVANTEAFF.

The rearrangement links TRBV6-2 or TRBV6-3 to TRBJ2-7; the D is unclear. Germline CDR1 reads MNHEY; CDR2 reads SVGEGT. This CDR3 is built from 12 residues. Trimming removed 5 bases from V and 6 bases from J, with 11 bases in between. For the CDR3, the DNA is TGTGCCAGCAGTCAGTCGTCTGGCGAGCAGTACTTC. Amino acids: CASSQSSGEQYF.

The chain is built from TRBV7-9 and TRBJ1-4; 8 bases are a match to TRBD1. With 5 bases clipped from V and 6 bases from J, the junction kept 8 bases outside the gene matches. The CDR3 sequence is 15 residues long. Germline V gene lookup returns CDR1 SEHNR and CDR2 FQNEAQ (reference sequence). CDR3 DNA sequence: TGTGCCAGCAGCCTAGGGGGACAGGACTATGAAAAACTGTTTTTT. Translating gives CASSLGGQDYEKLFF.

This clonotype was observed once. The rearrangement uses TRBV20-1 and TRBJ1-1; TRBD1 matches 7 bases. The CDR3 is 13 residues long. The germline CDR1 and CDR2 sequences are DFQATT and SNEGSKA (reference sequence). V shed 4 bases and J 1 base; nucleotides not matched to a gene: 3. The CDR3 sequence: CSATGTANTEAFF. The CDR3 nucleotides read TGCAGTGCTACCGGGACAGCGAACACTGAAGCTTTCTTT.

Only one count was recorded for this clonotype. The chain couples TRBV12-3 or TRBV12-4 to TRBJ2-1; possibly TRBD1 or TRBD2 for D (5 bases each). The CDR3 has 14 residues. V was shortened by 5 bases and J by 7 bases, with 15 bases between the two germline ends. CDR3 loop: CASSLSDGANEQFF. CDR3 nucleotides: TGTGCCAGCAGTCTCTCGGACGGGGCGAATGAGCAGTTCTTC.

This clonotype was detected only a few times. The V gene is TRBV4-2, the J gene TRBJ1-5; 7 positions agree with TRBD1. Germline CDR1 LGHNA, CDR2 YNFKEQ. The CDR3 runs to 16 residues. Trimming removed 0 bases from V and 0 bases from J; junction bases left unmatched: 2. This chain's CDR3 is CASSQETGYSNQPQHF. The CDR3 DNA reads as TGTGCCAGCAGCCAAGAGACAGGGTATAGCAATCAGCCCCAGCATTTT.

This clonotype was found a few times. The chain uses TRBV12-3 or TRBV12-4 and TRBJ2-2, with 10 bases aligning to TRBD1. CDR3 length equals 17 residues. The trim removed 0 bases at V and 6 bases at J, leaving 7 bases unmatched. This CDR3 is CASSLAPGTGEAGELFF. CDR3 bases: TGTGCCAGCAGTTTAGCCCCAGGGACAGGGGAGGCCGGGGAGCTGTTTTTT.

V usage is TRBV5-4 and J usage is TRBJ2-1; D unresolved. Germline V gives CDR1 SGHNT, CDR2 YYREEE (reference sequence). The CDR3 extends over 12 amino acids. Trimming stripped 4 bases from V and 3 bases from J, with 5 bases between. The DNA for the CDR3 is TGTGCCAGCAGCCACGACTACAATGAGCAGTTCTTC. Translation: CASSHDYNEQFF.

This chain uses TRBV20-1 with TRBJ2-7; D remains ambiguous. The germline gives CDR1 DFQATT, CDR2 SNEGSKA (reference sequence). Trimming shortened V by 5 bases and J by 4 bases, and 9 bases separated the two germline ends. CDR3 size: 11 residues. The CDR3 here is CSAWWGYEQYF. DNA for the CDR3: TGCAGTGCTTGGTGGGGTTACGAGCAGTACTTC.

This clonotype was observed a handful of times. This chain uses TRBV12-3 or TRBV12-4 with TRBJ1-4, with 7 positions matching TRBD1. The junction had 3 bases not matched to a gene; V was cut back by 4 bases and J by 1 base. The CDR3 extends over 15 amino acids. In DNA, the CDR3 is TGTGCCAGCAGTTCTCACAGGGGAACTAATGAAAAACTGTTTTTT. It translates to CASSSHRGTNEKLFF.

This clonotype was counted between two and nine times. CDR3 coding DNA: TGTGCCAGCAGTGAAGGGCCAGCATCCCCAGAGACCCAGTACTTC. Translation: CASSEGPASPETQYF. The rearrangement links TRBV6-1 to TRBJ2-5; D is unresolved. Per germline, CDR1 MNHNS and CDR2 SASEGT. V lost 1 base and J lost 4, with 13 bases in between. The CDR3 totals 15 residues.

The chain recombines TRBV15 with TRBJ1-2, with 8 bases lining up with TRBD1. The CDR3 spans 13 residues. CDR1 and CDR2 (germline): LNHNV, YYDKDF (reference sequence). Losses at the gene ends were 8 bases for V and 3 bases for J; bases not matched to a gene: 5. The CDR3 DNA sequence: TGTGCCACCGGGACAGGACCAGACTATGGCTACACCTTC. Translation gives CATGTGPDYGYTF.

The chain employs TRBV20-1 and TRBJ2-7; tentatively, D is TRBD1 or TRBD2 (5 bases each). The CDR3 extends over 11 amino acids. CDR1 and CDR2 (germline): DFQATT, SNEGSKA (reference sequence). V lost 3 bases and J lost 6, with 9 bases in between. Written as DNA, the CDR3 is TGCAGTGCTAGTTCGGGGCGCGAGCAGTACTTC. This translates into CSASSGREQYF.

This clonotype has more than one count but fewer than ten. The chain joins TRBV5-5 to TRBJ2-5; D is unclear. The CDR3 consists of 13 residues. The germline CDR1 and CDR2 sequences are SGHKS and YYEKEE (reference sequence). The V and J ends lost 4 bases and 5 bases respectively, with 12 bases between them. The CDR3 nucleotides are TGTGCCAGCAGCCGAGTACACGCCGAGACCCAGTACTTC. Translation: CASSRVHAETQYF.

The chain couples TRBV21-1 to TRBJ2-3; no check of the table's D call, TRBD2, against the DNA was made. TRBV21-1 is listed as a pseudogene. The CDR3 totals 15 residues. The CDR3 sequence: CASSKGGSGTDTQYF. The CDR3 DNA reads as TGTGCCAGCAGCAAAGGGGGTAGCGGCACAGATACGCAGTATTTT.

This clonotype was observed a handful of times. This chain joins TRBV30 and TRBJ2-3, with TRBD1 matching over 10 bases. CDR1 and CDR2 from the germline V gene are GTSNPN and SVGIG (reference sequence). The junction had 3 bases not matched to a gene; V was cut back by 2 bases and J by 4 bases. The CDR3 runs to 14 residues. The CDR3 is CAWSTGTGADTQYF. CDR3 DNA: TGTGCCTGGAGTACCGGGACAGGGGCAGATACGCAGTATTTT.

This clonotype was seen at least ten times. J is TRBJ2-7 and V is TRBV10-3; D assignment may be TRBD1 or TRBD2 (5 bases each). The V and J ends lost 3 bases and 1 base respectively, with 13 bases between them. The CDR3 spans 15 residues. CDR1 and CDR2 (germline): ENHRY, SYGVKD. The CDR3 region has the DNA TGTGCCATCAGTGAATTTGGGACCGTATCCTACGAGCAGTACTTC. As protein: CAISEFGTVSYEQYF.

The chain employs TRBV5-5 and TRBJ1-2; D is ambiguous. The CDR3 is 13 residues long. Deletions cut 4 bases from V and 0 bases from J, with 7 bases between. Germline loops: CDR1 SGHKS, CDR2 YYEKEE (reference sequence). The CDR3 nucleotides are TGTGCCAGCAGCCCGCTAGCTAACTATGGCTACACCTTC. This codes for CASSPLANYGYTF.

Regarding this clonotype: One end of the junction fails to match germline, which may point to a read error. The J gene is TRBJ2-5, the V gene TRBV3-1; D is unclear. This CDR3 is 11 amino acids long. Germline CDR1 reads LGHDT; CDR2 reads YNNKEL (reference sequence). Here the CDR3 reads CASRVQEAQYF. The CDR3, as DNA: TGTGCCAGTAGGGTCCAAGAGGCCCAGTACTTC.

There are many counts of this clonotype. This chain joins TRBV29-1 and TRBJ1-1; D is possibly TRBD1 (6 bases). V gave up 7 bases and J gave up 2 bases, with 11 bases separating them. CDR1 SQVTM and CDR2 ANQGSEA come from the germline V gene. The CDR3 runs 12 residues. The DNA for the CDR3 is TGCAGCGCAGGGGAAGACAACACTGAAGCTTTCTTT. Protein: CSAGEDNTEAFF.

V and J are TRBV11-2 and TRBJ2-7; TRBD1 matches at 7 bases. CDR1 is SGHAT and CDR2 is FQNNGV in the germline V gene. The length of the CDR3 is 12 residues. Losses at the gene ends were 3 bases for V and 9 bases for J; bases not matched to a gene: 5. The CDR3 nucleotides read TGTGCCAGCAGCTTCACAGGGGCCGGGCAGTACTTC. Its translation is CASSFTGAGQYF.

The chain carries TRBV5-6 and TRBJ1-1, with D tentatively TRBD1 (5 bases). Trimming took 2 bases from V and 1 from J, leaving 15 bases between them. This CDR3 has 16 amino acids. The germline gives CDR1 SGHDT, CDR2 YYEEEE. In DNA, the CDR3 is TGTGCCAGCAGCTTTCAAAATACAGGCGGGAACACTGAAGCTTTCTTT. Residues: CASSFQNTGGNTEAFF.

The rearrangement links TRBV20-1 to TRBJ2-2; possible D gene TRBD2, 5 bases. Looked up from germline, CDR1 is DFQATT and CDR2 is SNEGSKA (reference sequence). The CDR3 loop spans 14 amino acids. Trimming removed 3 bases at V and 5 bases at J, with 13 bases between. The CDR3 DNA follows: TGCAGTGCTAGTAGGCCAGGAGGAACCGGGGAGCTGTTTTTT. Translated, it gives CSASRPGGTGELFF.

The CDR3 reads CASQAGNSYNEQFF. For the CDR3, the DNA is TGTGCCAGCCAAGCGGGGAACTCCTACAATGAGCAGTTCTTC. This chain connects TRBV19 to TRBJ2-1; 7 positions agree with TRBD2. Trimming cost V 9 bases and J 0 bases; bases outside gene matches: 5. Germline V gene lookup returns CDR1 LNHDA and CDR2 SQIVND (reference sequence). The CDR3 loop spans 14 amino acids. The full variable domain, rest sourced from reference TRBV19 and TRBJ2-1, is DGGITQSPKYLFRKEGQNVTLSCEQNLNHDAMYWYRQDPGQGLRLIYYSQIVNDFQKGDIAEGYSVSREKKESFPLTVTSAQKNPTAFYLCASQAGNSYNEQFFGPGTRLTVL.

Many counts were recorded for this clonotype. The V gene is TRBV12-3 or TRBV12-4, the J gene TRBJ1-1; D uncertain. V lost 0 bases and J 2 bases, leaving 7 bases between the germline ends. The CDR3 runs to 14 residues. CDR3 DNA: TGTGCCAGCAGTTTAGCGGGCTATAACACTGAAGCTTTCTTT. This translates into CASSLAGYNTEAFF.

This clonotype has at least ten counts. The chain recombines TRBV12-3 or TRBV12-4 with TRBJ2-3, with D perhaps matching TRBD2 (5 bases). V lost 6 bases and J 6 bases, leaving 22 bases between the germline ends. The CDR3 runs to 16 residues. For the CDR3, the DNA is TGTGCCAGCAGCGACCTACTAGGGTCTTCTGCGGATACGCAGTATTTT. Its translation: CASSDLLGSSADTQYF.